The 30 T cell receptor beta chains below all came from one sample that was sequenced in a study of OX40 agonist ivuxolimab in advanced cancers. Method: immunoSEQ multiplex PCR; TCRdb's copy keeps in-frame clones and lacks some. The profile shows approximately 74,000 clones, around 87% of them singletons. This sample comprised CD4+ or CD8+ T cells sorted from blood, obtained in a trial of the OX40 agonist ivuxolimab. The source is an adult with an advanced solid tumor such as melanoma, head and neck, liver or kidney cancer.

The V gene is TRBV7-9, the J gene TRBJ2-5; 14 positions match TRBD2. Losses at the gene ends were 4 bases for V and 5 bases for J; bases not matched to a gene: 6. The CDR3 length is 16 residues. The germline gives CDR1 SEHNR, CDR2 FQNEAQ (reference sequence). The CDR3 DNA reads TGTGCCAGCAGCTCCCGGGGGACTAGCGGGAGTGAGACCCAGTACTTC. Translating gives CASSSRGTSGSETQYF. The entire variable domain, with the rest obtained from reference TRBV7-9 and TRBJ2-5, is as follows: DTGVSQNPRHKITKRGQNVTFRCDPISEHNRLYWYRQTLGQGPEFLTYFQNEAQLEKSRLLSDRFSAERPKGSFSTLEIQRTEQGDSAMYLCASSSRGTSGSETQYFGPGTRLLVL.

The V gene is TRBV18, the J gene TRBJ2-2; TRBD1 aligns across 9 bases. Germline V gene sequence: CDR1 KGHSH, CDR2 LQKENI. Trimming cost V 5 bases and J 1 base; bases outside gene matches: 14. CDR3 length: 19 amino acids. In DNA, the CDR3 is TGTGCCAGCTCAGAGCCGGGACAGGGTTTGTACATGAACACCGGGGAGCTGTTTTTT. Translation: CASSEPGQGLYMNTGELFF.

The chain joins TRBV7-9 to TRBJ2-5; maybe TRBD1 (5 bases). CDR1 and CDR2 (germline): SEHNR, FQNEAQ (reference sequence). V dropped 1 base and J dropped 1 base, with 7 bases sitting between them. The CDR3 is 14 residues long. This chain's CDR3 is CASSLVQAQETQYF. In nucleotides, the CDR3 is TGTGCCAGCAGCTTAGTACAGGCCCAAGAGACCCAGTACTTC. The full variable domain, completed using reference TRBV7-9 and TRBJ2-5, is DTGVSQNPRHKITKRGQNVTFRCDPISEHNRLYWYRQTLGQGPEFLTYFQNEAQLEKSRLLSDRFSAERPKGSFSTLEIQRTEQGDSAMYLCASSLVQAQETQYFGPGTRLLVL.

The gene calls are TRBV28 and TRBJ2-3; 7 positions agree with TRBD2. The CDR3 is 16 residues long. CDR1 MDHEN and CDR2 SYDVKM come from the germline V gene. Trimming at V came to 4 bases and at J to 2 bases, leaving 9 bases not matched to a gene. CDR3 sequence (DNA): TGTGCCAGCAGTTCAATCGGACTAGAACCCACAGATACGCAGTATTTT. Protein product: CASSSIGLEPTDTQYF.

This clone was detected once. The chain couples TRBV6-6 to TRBJ2-5; unclear D gene. Trimming took off 7 bases at V and 2 bases at J, with 11 bases between the two ends. This CDR3 contains 13 residues. Germline lookup yields CDR1 MNHNY and CDR2 SVGAGI (reference sequence). CDR3 nucleotide sequence: TGTGCCAGCACGTCCTTGTATCAAGAGACCCAGTACTTC. Its translation is CASTSLYQETQYF.

This sequence joins TRBV11-2 and TRBJ2-1; 14 nucleotides agree with TRBD2. With 7 bases clipped from V and 6 bases from J, the junction kept 2 bases outside the gene matches. From germline, CDR1 is SGHAT and CDR2 FQNNGV. The CDR3 has 14 amino acids. The CDR3 reads CASTGTSGSNEQFF. CDR3 coding DNA: TGTGCCAGCACTGGGACTAGCGGGAGCAATGAGCAGTTCTTC.

The V gene is TRBV28, the J gene TRBJ2-7; TRBD1 is a possible D gene (6 bases). Per germline, CDR1 MDHEN and CDR2 SYDVKM. V lost 3 bases to trimming and J lost 0 bases, with 12 bases between them. The CDR3 loop spans 15 amino acids. The CDR3 nucleotides are TGTGCCAGCAGTTTTTCAGGGGCCAACTCCTACGAGCAGTACTTC. It yields the protein CASSFSGANSYEQYF.

V usage is TRBV20-1 and J usage is TRBJ2-2; unclear D gene. The germline V gene encodes CDR1 DFQATT and CDR2 SNEGSKA (reference sequence). V shed 3 bases and J shed 7 bases, with 6 bases lying between them. The CDR3 is made up of 11 amino acids. CDR3 in DNA: TGCAGTGCTAGGGGGTTCGGGGAGCTGTTTTTT. Its protein product is CSARGFGELFF.

The chain links TRBV19 to TRBJ2-1; 8 positions match TRBD1. Trimming at V came to 6 bases and at J to 6 bases, leaving 10 bases not matched to a gene. The germline V gene encodes CDR1 LNHDA and CDR2 SQIVND (reference sequence). The CDR3 loop spans 15 amino acids. CDR3 region: CASRSGGVIFNEQFF. The DNA for the CDR3 is TGTGCCAGTAGATCAGGGGGCGTAATATTCAATGAGCAGTTCTTC.

The rearrangement uses TRBV4-2 and TRBJ2-3; possible D gene TRBD1, 6 bases. Germline CDR1 LGHNA, CDR2 YNFKEQ. The ends were cut back, 4 bases at V and 0 bases at J, with 17 bases in the middle. The length of the CDR3 is 17 residues. In DNA form, the CDR3 reads TGTGCCAGCAGCCCGGGGTCCACAGGGACCAGCACAGATACGCAGTATTTT. This encodes CASSPGSTGTSTDTQYF.

The chain carries TRBV9 and TRBJ1-1; D gene ambiguous. This CDR3 has 13 residues. The germline V gene has CDR1 SGDLS and CDR2 YYNGEE. Trimming took off 1 base at V and 0 bases at J, with 4 bases between the two ends. The CDR3 coding sequence is TGTGCCAGCAGCGTAAGAGTGAACACTGAAGCTTTCTTT. Its translation: CASSVRVNTEAFF.

This clone was found a few times. J is TRBJ2-5 and V is TRBV11-2; D ambiguous. This CDR3 is 13 amino acids long. Per the germline V gene, CDR1 is SGHAT and CDR2 is FQNNGV. Trimming shortened V by 1 base and J by 5 bases, and 8 bases separated the two germline ends. This CDR3 reads CASSLGSVETQYF. The CDR3 nucleotides are TGTGCCAGCAGCTTAGGCTCCGTCGAGACCCAGTACTTC.

V is TRBV28 and J is TRBJ1-2; TRBD1 aligns across 7 bases. The germline V gene has CDR1 MDHEN and CDR2 SYDVKM. J gave up 1 base and V 9 bases, and 8 bases lay outside the gene matches. CDR3 length: 14 residues. The CDR3 nucleotides read TGTGCCAGTGGGGGGGACAGATATAACTATGGCTACACCTTC. Translation gives CASGGDRYNYGYTF.

The chain joins TRBV2 to TRBJ2-2; weak D call: TRBD1 (6 bases). Trimming stripped 4 bases from V and 5 bases from J, with 8 bases between. Germline CDR1 is SNHLY and CDR2 is FYNNEI. This CDR3 is built from 13 residues. CDR3 sequence reads: CASSVRGTGELFF. In nucleotides, the CDR3 is TGTGCCAGCAGTGTGAGGGGGACCGGGGAGCTGTTTTTT. Drawing the rest from reference TRBV2 and TRBJ2-2, the complete variable domain is EPEVTQTPSHQVTQMGQEVILRCVPISNHLYFYWYRQILGQKVEFLVSFYNNEISEKSEIFDDQFSVERPDGSNFTLKIRSTKLEDSAMYFCASSVRGTGELFFGEGSRLTVL.

The chain is built from TRBV5-6 and TRBJ2-7; 10 nucleotides agree with TRBD1. Germline CDR1 reads SGHDT; CDR2 reads YYEEEE. The CDR3 contains 15 residues. V was pared by 1 base and J by 9 bases, with 10 bases of the junction left unmatched. In nucleotides, the CDR3 is TGTGCCAGCAGCTTGCGTGGGCGACAGGGGGCATGGCAGTACTTC. The encoded protein is CASSLRGRQGAWQYF.

The V call is TRBV5-1, the J call TRBJ2-3; 11 positions agree with TRBD2. Germline values: CDR1 SGHRS, CDR2 YFSETQ. The CDR3 has 17 residues. The trim removed 5 bases at V and 5 bases at J, leaving 13 bases unmatched. The CDR3 region is CASSLAPLAGAVDTQYF. CDR3 nucleotide sequence: TGCGCCAGCAGTCTGGCCCCACTAGCGGGAGCGGTAGATACGCAGTATTTT.

This clone occurred once. V usage is TRBV9 and J usage is TRBJ2-7; D possibly corresponds to TRBD2 (6 bases). Trimming cost V 4 bases and J 2 bases, with 13 bases left between them. The CDR3 loop spans 14 amino acids. CDR1 and CDR2 (germline): SGDLS, YYNGEE. This chain's CDR3 is CASSPDGLTYEQYF. The CDR3 DNA reads TGTGCCAGCAGCCCGGACGGACTAACCTACGAGCAGTACTTC.

The chain links TRBV7-2 to TRBJ1-1, with D possibly TRBD1 on 5 matching bases. Germline CDR1 is SGHTA and CDR2 is FQGNSA. The CDR3 has 13 amino acids. Trimming removed 1 base from V and 11 bases from J, with 14 bases in between. CDR3 loop: CASSLDRGDKAFF. CDR3 coding DNA: TGTGCCAGCAGCTTAGATCGAGGGGATAAGGCTTTCTTT.

The gene calls are TRBV5-1 and TRBJ2-2; unclear D gene. This CDR3 comprises 15 residues. The germline CDR1 and CDR2 sequences are SGHRS and YFSETQ. V lost 5 bases and J lost 1, with 12 bases in between. The CDR3 spells CASRRTEKNTGELFF. As DNA, the CDR3 is TGCGCCAGCAGGCGGACGGAAAAGAACACCGGGGAGCTGTTTTTT. Filled out from reference TRBV5-1 and TRBJ2-2, the complete variable domain reads KAGVTQTPRYLIKTRGQQVTLSCSPISGHRSVSWYQQTPGQGLQFLFEYFSETQRNKGNFPGRFSGRQFSNSRSEMNVSTLELGDSALYLCASRRTEKNTGELFFGEGSRLTVL.

The J gene is TRBJ2-1, the V gene TRBV28, with a tentative D call TRBD2 (5 bases). Germline lookup yields CDR1 MDHEN and CDR2 SYDVKM. Deletions cut 3 bases from V and 7 bases from J, with 19 bases between. The length of the CDR3 is 16 residues. The CDR3 DNA is TGTGCCAGCAGTTTCCCTAGCCCCCCTCGGGCAAATGAGCAGTTCTTC. Its translation: CASSFPSPPRANEQFF.

CDR3 protein: CASSLDLSARSYEQYF. CDR3 bases: TGTGCCAGCAGCTTAGATTTGTCAGCCAGATCCTACGAGCAGTACTTC. The V gene is TRBV11-3, the J gene TRBJ2-7; no reliable D call. Germline V gene data show CDR1 as SGHNT and CDR2 as YENEEA. The CDR3 has 16 residues. The V gene lost 0 bases and the J gene lost 1 base, with 13 bases spanning the gap.

The CDR3 DNA reads TGTGCCAGCAGTGAAGCATATCCCTACGAGCAGTACTTC. This sequence encodes CASSEAYPYEQYF. The chain recombines TRBV25-1 with TRBJ2-7; no reliable D call. In germline, CDR1 is MGHDK, CDR2 SYGVNS. V lost 2 bases to trimming and J lost 2 bases, with 7 bases between them. This CDR3 has 13 residues.

By share of the sample, this clone is hyperexpanded. The rearrangement links TRBV5-6 to TRBJ2-6; no definite D call. CDR1 SGHDT and CDR2 YYEEEE come from the germline V gene. The CDR3 loop spans 17 amino acids. The V and J ends lost 1 base and 3 bases respectively, with 14 bases between them. CDR3 region: CASSLQASVYGANVLTF. CDR3 in DNA: TGTGCCAGCAGCTTGCAAGCTTCCGTCTATGGGGCCAACGTCCTGACTTTC.

The V and J genes are TRBV15 and TRBJ1-3, with 7 bases aligning to TRBD1. The CDR3 length is 17 residues. Germline CDR1 is LNHNV and CDR2 is YYDKDF (reference sequence). The ends lost 0 bases at V and 4 bases at J; junction bases unmatched: 9. CDR3 amino acids: CATSRDYVAGGGNTIYF. In nucleotides, the CDR3 is TGTGCCACCAGCAGAGATTATGTTGCAGGGGGAGGAAACACCATATATTTT.

The genes are TRBV6-5 and TRBJ2-2; D tentatively fits TRBD1 or TRBD2 (5 bases each). The CDR3 has 15 amino acids. Germline V gene sequence: CDR1 MNHEY, CDR2 SVGAGI. V was pared by 8 bases and J by 1 base, with 14 bases between. The CDR3 sequence: CASYKGTLNTGELFF. CDR3 sequence (DNA): TGTGCCAGCTACAAGGGGACCTTGAACACCGGGGAGCTGTTTTTT.

This chain joins TRBV9 and TRBJ2-1, with TRBD2 matching over 12 bases. CDR1 and CDR2 (germline): SGDLS, YYNGEE. With V trimmed by 1 base and J by 9 bases, 5 bases remained unmatched. This CDR3 spans 15 amino acids. The CDR3 protein is CASSVRLAGDAEQFF. Here the CDR3 DNA reads TGTGCCAGCAGCGTAAGACTAGCGGGAGATGCTGAGCAGTTCTTC.

The chain employs TRBV10-2 and TRBJ1-1; no definite D call. Per germline, CDR1 WSHSY and CDR2 SAAADI. The CDR3 runs to 14 residues. V was cut by 5 bases and J by 1 base, with 11 bases left in between. Written as DNA, the CDR3 is TGCGCCAGCAGTCCTCAGCGTGGGAACACTGAAGCTTTCTTT. Translated, it gives CASSPQRGNTEAFF.

The chain links TRBV7-9 to TRBJ1-1; a possible D gene is TRBD1 (6 bases). The CDR3 spans 14 residues. V was pared by 5 bases and J by 4 bases, with 14 bases between. CDR1 and CDR2 (germline): SEHNR, FQNEAQ (reference sequence). The CDR3 nucleotides read TGTGCCAGCAGCCAGGGGAGGGATTTCACTGAAGCTTTCTTT. Translation: CASSQGRDFTEAFF.

V and J are TRBV29-1 and TRBJ1-3; no reliable D call. From germline, CDR1 is SQVTM and CDR2 ANQGSEA. Deletions cut 7 bases from V and 8 bases from J, with 12 bases between. The CDR3 consists of 11 residues. CDR3 protein: CSGRERDTIYF. CDR3 DNA: TGCAGCGGGCGGGAGCGGGACACCATATATTTT.

The CDR3 DNA sequence: TGTGCCAGCTCACCAATTGTGTCGGGGGGCTCCGAGCAGTACTTC. This translates into CASSPIVSGGSEQYF. The V and J genes are TRBV18 and TRBJ2-7; a weak D match, TRBD2 (7 bases). V was pared by 2 bases and J by 6 bases, with 17 bases between. Germline loops: CDR1 KGHSH, CDR2 LQKENI. The CDR3 spans 15 residues.